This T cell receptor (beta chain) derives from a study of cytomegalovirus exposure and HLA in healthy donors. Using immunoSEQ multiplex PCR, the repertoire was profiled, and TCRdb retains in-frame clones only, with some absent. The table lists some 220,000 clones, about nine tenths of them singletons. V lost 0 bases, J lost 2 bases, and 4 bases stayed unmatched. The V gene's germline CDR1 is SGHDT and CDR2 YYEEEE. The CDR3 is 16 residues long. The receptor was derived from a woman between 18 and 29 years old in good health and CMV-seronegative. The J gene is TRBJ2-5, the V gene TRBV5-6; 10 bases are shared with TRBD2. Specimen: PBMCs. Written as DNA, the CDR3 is TGTGCCAGCAGCTTGGAGCGGGAGGGGTGGCAAGAGACCCAGTACTTC. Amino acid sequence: CASSLEREGWQETQYF.